This T cell receptor beta chain was sequenced during a study of OX40 agonist ivuxolimab in advanced cancers. The CDR3 loop spans 12 amino acids. V was clipped by 3 bases and J by 7 bases, with 7 bases between them. CDR1 and CDR2 (germline): MNHEY, SMNVEV (reference sequence). Whole-study results and caveats: At 0.1 to 3.0 mg/kg and by week 6, CD4+ and CD8+ T cells in the blood had expanded clonally.

Drawing of blood for sampling happened at baseline, at cycle 4 day 1, and at cycle 7 day 1. Assay: immunoSEQ multiplex PCR; the TCRdb copy retains only in-frame clones and omits some. The data hold 20,000 to 25,000 clones, with about 87% observed a single time. This clone was counted between two and nine times. What it recognizes is unknown. The clonotype originates from an adult with an advanced solid tumor such as melanoma, head and neck, liver or kidney cancer. The chain links TRBV27 to TRBJ2-1; D ambiguous. This specimen consisted of CD4+ or CD8+ T cells sorted from blood, obtained in a trial of the OX40 agonist ivuxolimab. The chain's CDR3 is CASSFGPNEQFF. CDR3 DNA: TGTGCCAGCAGTTTCGGCCCGAATGAGCAGTTCTTC.